Below, 14 T cell receptor beta chains from the same sample are listed, as sequenced in a study of identical twins. TCRdb re-called the 5' RACE reads with MiXCR, one entry per CDR3 protein. The table lists just over 500,000 distinct CDR3 sequences, less than 25% of them singletons. The same specimen was also included in a second study, on T cells expressing NK-cell markers.

The sequencing sample was made of CD4+ T cells sorted from blood. These receptors were taken from a woman aged 18-29 years in good health.

V usage is TRBV9 and J usage is TRBJ2-7; weak D call: TRBD2 (5 bases). The CDR3 loop spans 14 amino acids. The V and J ends lost 3 bases and 6 bases respectively, with 16 bases between them. The germline CDR1 and CDR2 sequences are SGDLS and YYNGEE. CDR3: CASSARTRDPEQYF. CDR3 DNA sequence: TGTGCCAGCAGCGCCAGGACGAGGGATCCCGAGCAGTACTTC.

A few counts support this clonotype. CDR3 region: CASSGWGTGETQYF. In DNA form, the CDR3 reads TGTGCCAGCAGCGGATGGGGGACTGGTGAGACCCAGTACTTC. This chain links TRBV5-6 with TRBJ2-5, with D possibly matching TRBD2 (6 bases). V lost 4 bases and J lost 5, with 15 bases in between. Germline V gives CDR1 SGHDT, CDR2 YYEEEE. The CDR3 extends over 14 amino acids. The variable domain in full, completed from reference TRBV5-6 and TRBJ2-5, reads DAGVTQSPTHLIKTRGQQVTLRCSPKSGHDTVSWYQQALGQGPQFIFQYYEEEERQRGNFPDRFSGHQFPNYSSELNVNALLLGDSALYLCASSGWGTGETQYFGPGTRLLVL.

This clonotype was counted a few times. The V gene is TRBV12-3 or TRBV12-4, the J gene TRBJ2-1; 7 bases fit TRBD2. With 5 bases clipped from V and 4 bases from J, the junction kept 11 bases outside the gene matches. The CDR3 length is 16 residues. Written as DNA, the CDR3 is TGTGCCAGCAGTCCCGGGGCGTTGGGGGGGTACAATGAGCAGTTCTTC. Translation gives CASSPGALGGYNEQFF.

This clonotype has more than one count but fewer than ten. The chain has TRBV20-1 and TRBJ1-1; 7 bases fit TRBD1. Trimming at V came to 3 bases and at J to 6 bases, leaving 1 base not matched to a gene. Germline CDR1 DFQATT, CDR2 SNEGSKA (reference sequence). The CDR3 has 11 amino acids. CDR3 loop: CSARGTAEAFF. CDR3 bases: TGCAGTGCTAGGGGGACAGCTGAAGCTTTCTTT.

This clonotype was observed a few times. J is TRBJ2-5 and V is TRBV29-1; D remains ambiguous. Between the trimmed V and J ends, which lost 3 bases and 1 base, there was a span of 6 bases. CDR3 length: 12 residues. Per germline, CDR1 SQVTM and CDR2 ANQGSEA. The CDR3 DNA reads as TGCAGCGTTGAGAACAGCCAAGAGACCCAGTACTTC. Encoded protein: CSVENSQETQYF. Combining the CDR3 with reference TRBV29-1 and TRBJ2-5 gives the whole variable domain SAVISQKPSRDICQRGTSLTIQCQVDSQVTMMFWYRQQPGQSLTLIATANQGSEATYESGFVIDKFPISRPNLTFSTLTVSNMSPEDSSIYLCSVENSQETQYFGPGTRLLVL.

In its sample, this clonotype was seen a few times. The rearrangement links TRBV5-1 to TRBJ2-3; D gene ambiguous. The CDR3 extends over 14 amino acids. Germline V gives CDR1 SGHRS, CDR2 YFSETQ. Trimming took off 4 bases at V and 2 bases at J, with 11 bases between the two ends. DNA of the CDR3: TGCGCCAGCAGCCCCCGGGCTATCACAGATACGCAGTATTTT. Protein sequence: CASSPRAITDTQYF.

The CDR3 spells CASSLQGAGTGELFF. In DNA form, the CDR3 reads TGCGCCAGCAGCTTACAGGGGGCTGGCACCGGGGAGCTGTTTTTT. This sequence joins TRBV5-1 and TRBJ2-2; 9 nucleotides agree with TRBD1. There are 15 residues in the CDR3. V gave up 2 bases and J gave up 4 bases; unmatched junction bases: 3. The germline V gene has CDR1 SGHRS and CDR2 YFSETQ. The full variable domain, completed using reference TRBV5-1 and TRBJ2-2, is KAGVTQTPRYLIKTRGQQVTLSCSPISGHRSVSWYQQTPGQGLQFLFEYFSETQRNKGNFPGRFSGRQFSNSRSEMNVSTLELGDSALYLCASSLQGAGTGELFFGEGSRLTVL.

V usage is TRBV6-2 or TRBV6-3 and J usage is TRBJ2-7; TRBD2 matches at 7 bases. Germline V gene data show CDR1 as MNHEY and CDR2 as SVGEGT. V trimming: 6 bases; J trimming: 1 base; junction bases outside the gene matches: 6. The CDR3 spans 14 residues. The DNA for the CDR3 is TGTGCCAGCAGGCGAGCGGGGTTATCCTACGAGCAGTACTTC. Amino acid sequence: CASRRAGLSYEQYF.

This clonotype was seen more than once but under ten times. The chain couples TRBV12-3 or TRBV12-4 to TRBJ1-4, with no clear D. The length of the CDR3 is 15 residues. Deletions cut 2 bases from V and 4 bases from J, with 11 bases between. The CDR3 bases are TGTGCCAGCAGTTTAAACGGCGACCTTAATGAAAAACTGTTTTTT. Translation: CASSLNGDLNEKLFF.

V gene TRBV6-2 or TRBV6-3 combines with J gene TRBJ2-1, with unresolved D. Germline V gene data show CDR1 as MNHEY and CDR2 as SVGEGT. Trimming pared 2 bases from V and 6 bases from J, leaving 17 bases between. The CDR3 contains 16 residues. Here the CDR3 reads CASSYPEARRSNEQFF. The DNA of the CDR3 is TGTGCCAGCAGTTACCCCGAAGCGAGGAGAAGCAATGAGCAGTTCTTC.

The chain uses TRBV20-1 and TRBJ1-4, with D possibly TRBD1 on 5 matching bases. Trimming removed 5 bases at V and 4 bases at J, with 11 bases between. Looked up from germline, CDR1 is DFQATT and CDR2 is SNEGSKA (reference sequence). The CDR3 has 13 amino acids. The CDR3 sequence is CSARDGINEKLFF. CDR3 nucleotides: TGCAGTGCTCGGGACGGGATTAATGAAAAACTGTTTTTT.

This clonotype was picked up a small number of times. This chain connects TRBV12-3 or TRBV12-4 to TRBJ2-3; D unresolved. V gave up 8 bases and J gave up 3 bases, with 15 bases separating them. The CDR3 contains 14 residues. Written as DNA, the CDR3 is TGTGCCAGCCGCAGGCTAACCGGTACAGATACGCAGTATTTT. Translation gives CASRRLTGTDTQYF.

This chain uses TRBV4-1 with TRBJ1-5, with D maybe TRBD1 (5 bases). Between the trimmed V and J ends, which lost 0 bases and 7 bases, there was a span of 19 bases. CDR3 length equals 17 residues. Germline values: CDR1 MGHRA, CDR2 YSYEKL. CDR3 nucleotides: TGCGCCAGCAGCCAAGACCCGGGACCGCGGGAGAGGCAGCCCCAGCATTTT. Translated: CASSQDPGPRERQPQHF.

The chain joins TRBV10-3 to TRBJ2-3, with D uncertain. The CDR3 totals 12 residues. CDR1 and CDR2 (germline): ENHRY, SYGVKD. V was pared by 1 base and J by 9 bases, with 8 bases between. The CDR3 region is CAISELDGTQYF. CDR3 DNA sequence: TGTGCCATCAGTGAGTTGGACGGCACGCAGTATTTT.